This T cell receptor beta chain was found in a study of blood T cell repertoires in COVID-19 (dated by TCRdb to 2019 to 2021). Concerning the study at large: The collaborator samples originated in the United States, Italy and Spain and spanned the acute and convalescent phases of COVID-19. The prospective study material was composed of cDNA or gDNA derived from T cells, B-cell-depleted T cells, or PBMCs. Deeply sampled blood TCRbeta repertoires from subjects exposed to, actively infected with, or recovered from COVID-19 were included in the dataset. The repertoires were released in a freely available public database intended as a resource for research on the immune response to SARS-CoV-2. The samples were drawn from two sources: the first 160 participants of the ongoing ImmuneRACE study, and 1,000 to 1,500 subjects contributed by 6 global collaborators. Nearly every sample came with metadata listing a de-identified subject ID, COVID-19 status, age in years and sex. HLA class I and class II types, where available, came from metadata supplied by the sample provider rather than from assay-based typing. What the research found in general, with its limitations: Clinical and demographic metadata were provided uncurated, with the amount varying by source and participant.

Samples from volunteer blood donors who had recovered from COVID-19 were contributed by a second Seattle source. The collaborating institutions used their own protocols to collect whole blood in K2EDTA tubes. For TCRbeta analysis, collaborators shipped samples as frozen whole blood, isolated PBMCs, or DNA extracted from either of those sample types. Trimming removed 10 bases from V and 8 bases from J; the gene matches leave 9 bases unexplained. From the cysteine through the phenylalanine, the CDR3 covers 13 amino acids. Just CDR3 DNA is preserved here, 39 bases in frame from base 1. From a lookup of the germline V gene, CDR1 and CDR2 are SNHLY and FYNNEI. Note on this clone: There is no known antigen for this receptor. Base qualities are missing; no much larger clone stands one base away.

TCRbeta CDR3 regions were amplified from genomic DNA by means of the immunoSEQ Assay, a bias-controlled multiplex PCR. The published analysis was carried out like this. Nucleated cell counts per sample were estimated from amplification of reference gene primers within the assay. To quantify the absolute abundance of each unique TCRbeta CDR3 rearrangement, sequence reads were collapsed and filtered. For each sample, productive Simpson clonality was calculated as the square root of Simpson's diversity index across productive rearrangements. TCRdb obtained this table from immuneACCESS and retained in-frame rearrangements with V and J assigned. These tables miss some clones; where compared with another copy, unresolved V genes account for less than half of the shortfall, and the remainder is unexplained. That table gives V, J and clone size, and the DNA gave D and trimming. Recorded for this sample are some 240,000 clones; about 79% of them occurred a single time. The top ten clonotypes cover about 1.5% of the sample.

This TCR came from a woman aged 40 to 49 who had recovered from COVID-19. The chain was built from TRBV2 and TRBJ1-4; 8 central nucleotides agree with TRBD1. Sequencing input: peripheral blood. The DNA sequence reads TGTGCCATCCCGGACAGGGACGGGGAAAAACTGTTTTTT. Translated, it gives CAIPDRDGEKLFF.